Below, one T cell receptor (beta chain) is given with its context. There is no known antigen for this receptor. Sequences SNHLY (CDR1) and FYNNEI (CDR2) are obtained from the germline V gene. V is shortened by 7 bases, J by 5 bases, and the region joining them spans 12 bases. The CDR3 sequence holds 14 residues, the cysteine and phenylalanine included. The read is trimmed to its CDR3 DNA, 42 bases read in frame from base 1. This specimen comes from a study of cytomegalovirus exposure and HLA in healthy donors (dated by TCRdb to the late 2010s). About the full investigation: An earlier analysis of approximately 640 of the donors reported 250 to 300 Gb of sequence data and around 120 million unique TCR beta sequences from around 200 million T cells. An early release covering roughly 640 HLA-typed donors comprised about 320 gigabases of sequencing data and approximately 80 million unique TCR sequences. The genetic ancestry cluster associated with self-reported Caucasian donors included 70% to 85% of the roughly 400 genotyped donors. The study aimed to test whether signatures of past pathogen exposure could be identified by cataloging public T cell receptors. The T cell repertoires of about 700 subjects were profiled by immunosequencing and related to cytomegalovirus serostatus. In addition to the first cohort of several hundred subjects, a separate validation cohort of approximately 130 different subjects was used. To predict cytomegalovirus infection status, the study brought together high-throughput TCR immunosequencing, statistical association of individual TCRs with disease status, and machine learning. A later analysis re-analyzed previously published TCR beta repertoires from about 600 donors and added high-resolution HLA genotyping to study TCR occurrence patterns. In the later analysis, no new phenotypic data were used to find candidate immune exposures; instead, reliance was placed on TCR beta sequences and their occurrence across donors. To decide whether each TCR beta V gene segment behaved as functional or pseudogenic, an earlier analysis of approximately 600 of the donors relied on high-throughput TCR beta sequencing. Donor age, sex, ethnicity and CMV serostatus were collected together with the repertoire data. Genome-wide SNP genotypes for about 55% of the roughly 670 donors were used in a later genetic analysis, which treated that subset as a discovery cohort. All discovery cohort repertoires had been generated using a single sequencing platform. Both class I and class II loci were covered by HLA typing, at four-digit resolution. Typing coverage varied by locus: roughly 629-640 donors for A, B, C, DRB1 and DQB1; 522 for DQA1; nearly 610 for DPA1; approximately 450 for DPB1. A few DR-DQ haplotypes were treated as single units for association and clustering because of strong linkage in the cohort. Among some 400 genotyped donors of the cohort, an average of approximately 240,000 unique TCR beta nucleotide sequences was sequenced per donor, of which about 19% were non-productive. The investigation overall reported the following: According to a later genetic analysis, donors in an Asian-associated ancestry cluster had fewer N-insertions in productive TCRs than the approximately 670-donor mean. A later analysis reported that several top co-occurrence clusters appeared linked to parvovirus B19, influenza, CMV and Epstein-Barr virus. In the study, 150 to 200 TCR beta chains were listed as associated with cytomegalovirus. In both the original and validation cohorts, the classifier was reported to diagnose cytomegalovirus status with high specificity and sensitivity. In this cohort, only TCR beta chains were sequenced, and detectable features were limited by the absence of alpha or paired-chain data. For the cohort, immune exposure information was limited to CMV serostatus. At a false discovery rate of 0.05, a later analysis linked under 20,000 TCR beta sequences to specific HLA alleles. The authors suggested that the approach could potentially be generalized to other disease states and immunological phenotypes. Because HLA typing was missing for some donors at each locus, association tests included only the typed subset. Across donors, most TCR sequences were observed very rarely, whereas some public TCRs were present in many individuals. Sequencing depth was assumed to be roughly uniform across donors in the presence/absence analyses, though that assumption may not hold. Assigning TCR associations to individual alleles was difficult when HLA alleles, especially DR and DQ, strongly co-occurred. Correlated functional status among segregating V segments might be attributable to linkage disequilibrium, but an unknown experimental factor could not be ruled out. An earlier analysis of 587 of the donors showed that most TCR beta V segments appeared in productive rearrangements either about 87% or about 30% of the time, which broadly matched IMGT annotations. In vitro tests confirmed that a few of the cytomegalovirus-associated TCR beta chains recognize cytomegalovirus antigens. A further reported finding was that TCR beta sequences accurately predicted the HLA-A and HLA-B alleles for most subjects in the first cohort. A cluster of highly shared sequence variants was judged likely to represent a technical artifact of the sequencing pipeline. The earlier analysis of approximately 590 of the donors excluded around 17 rarely observed V segments, including chromosome 9 orphons, because counts were too low. In a later analysis, TCR association rates were found to vary across HLA loci, with the most associated TCRs seen for DRB1 alleles and the fewest for HLA-C alleles. Compared with equally common non-associated chains, HLA-associated TCR beta chains in a later analysis were more clonally expanded and had lower generation probabilities. In a later genetic analysis, a missense DCLRE1C variant was associated with V-gene and J-gene trimming of TCR beta chains, and the association was replicated in an independent cohort. In a later analysis, most CMV-associated TCR beta chains were found to appear HLA-restricted, with HLA associations seemingly driven largely by CMV exposure. Some IMGT-functional V segments, including TRBV6-2 and TRBV6-3, could not be distinguished by the 87-base-pair reads and were therefore excluded.

The cohort comprised some 700 healthy bone marrow donors. Cohort members were all nominally healthy when sampled, although unrecorded immune exposures were likely present. The donor tested CMV seronegative and was one of the 352 seronegative cohort members. A peripheral blood sample was provided by each donor, and peripheral blood mononuclear cells were used for TCR beta sequencing. The Qiagen DNeasy Blood Extraction Kit was used to extract genomic DNA from the blood cell samples. The library was built by means of the immunoSEQ multiplex PCR assay. For the multiplex PCR, a mixture combining 60 forward primers for TCR Vbeta segments and 13 reverse primers for TCR Jbeta segments was used. The CDR3 region of rearranged TCR beta genes was amplified from genomic DNA with a multiplex PCR assay. The Illumina HiSeq System was used to sequence the amplified TCR beta libraries as 87-base-pair reads. The paper's data handling went like this. In a later analysis, some 80 million unique TCR beta chains were counted across the approximately 670 repertoires, and roughly 11 million of these chains were shared by at least two donors. Raw reads were error-corrected and collapsed into unique sequences with a nearest-neighbor algorithm that merged closely related sequences to remove PCR and sequencing errors. CDR3 sequences were aligned to IMGT reference sequences to assign V, D and J gene segments. For a sequence to be retained, a match of at least six nucleotides was required to both a V gene segment and a J gene segment. A rearrangement was called productive if the CDR3 had no stop codons and remained in frame with V and J, and every other rearrangement was called non-productive. CDR3 was defined according to IMGT convention as the region running from the second conserved V-encoded cysteine to the conserved J-encoded phenylalanine. The earlier analysis of more than 450 of the donors excluded sequences that lacked an unambiguous match to a single V gene segment. An earlier analysis of some 500 of the donors classified V segments as functional when productive rearrangements were above 56.7% and as segregating when the standard deviation between donors was above 5%. A statistical classification framework was built for diagnosing cytomegalovirus status from the catalog of TCR beta chain sequences. A later analysis assigned V and J genes by comparing TCR nucleotide sequences with IMGT/GENE-DB human TR gene sequences. The TCRdist pipeline was used in a later analysis to assign CDR3 sequences and most-parsimonious VDJ recombination scenarios. In a later analysis, each TCR beta chain was defined by its CDR3 amino acid sequence together with its V-gene family, and reads lacking a unique V-gene family were excluded. To address suspected cross-contamination and a sequencing artifact, a later analysis removed 550 to 750 highly shared, low-generation-probability nucleotide sequences. For each public chain, a later analysis derived a clonal expansion index from normalized ranks of inferred template counts within each repertoire. In a later analysis, generation probabilities were computed using a VDJ recombination model fitted to out-of-frame rearrangements, and the results were checked against IGoR. Hypergeometric tests were used in a later analysis to score TCR-TCR, TCR-HLA and TCR-CMV co-occurrence, with a repertoire-size bias correction applied to the TCR pairs. A later analysis estimated false discovery rates by permuting HLA or CMV assignments 20 times. A later analysis grouped co-occurring TCRs with DBSCAN, adding TCRdist sequence similarity when clustering within HLA-allele-positive subsets. Repertoires with fewer than 30,000 or more than 120,000 public chains, plus five repertoires with anomalous nucleotide sharing, were excluded from co-occurrence clustering. This is the immuneACCESS table as TCRdb keeps it, with only in-frame sequences that have V and J called. A part of the clones is gone; compared with another copy, unresolved V genes explain less than half, and the rest is unexplained. From that table come the V and J calls and clone size; the DNA was used to work out D and trimming. The sample has fewer than 150,000 clones on record. Less than 2.5% of the sample rests with the top ten.

The V gene is TRBV2 and the J gene is TRBJ1-6; the D segment could be TRBD1, given 5 matching bases. The sequenced sample was PBMCs. This receptor was taken from an older woman in good health and CMV-seronegative. Here the CDR3 is given as CASNMGRDNSPLHF. The nucleotide sequence reads TGTGCCAGCAATATGGGCAGGGATAATTCACCCCTCCACTTT.